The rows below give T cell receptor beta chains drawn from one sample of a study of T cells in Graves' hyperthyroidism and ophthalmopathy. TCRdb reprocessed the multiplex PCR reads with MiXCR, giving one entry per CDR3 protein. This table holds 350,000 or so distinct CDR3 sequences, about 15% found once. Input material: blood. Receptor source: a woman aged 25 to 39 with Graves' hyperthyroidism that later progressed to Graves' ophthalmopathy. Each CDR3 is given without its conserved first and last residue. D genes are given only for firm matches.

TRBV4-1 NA ASSPILGRVYEQY
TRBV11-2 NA ASSSRLVGYEQY
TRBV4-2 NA ASSQGRGNSPLH
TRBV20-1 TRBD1 SARGETGVARQPQH
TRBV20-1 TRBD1 SARDLGTGIEKLF
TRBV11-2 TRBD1 ASSLSPGTGGDEQY
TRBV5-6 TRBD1 ASSFATGRNTEAF
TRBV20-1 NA SARDRLGPDFYEQY
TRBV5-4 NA ASSSPLAMSSYNEQF
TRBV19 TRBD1 ASSIGDSAYEQY
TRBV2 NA ASSEAGQF
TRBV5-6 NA ASRLWGGHTDTEAF
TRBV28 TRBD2 ASSSPRLAGNYNEQF
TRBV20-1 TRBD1 SAGGQGGDEQY
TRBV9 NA ASSGQEETQY
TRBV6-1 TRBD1 ASRLLTGGSTEAF
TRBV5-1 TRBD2 ASSLAGGAGYNEQF
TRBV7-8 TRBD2 ASSPLGGTSSYNEQF
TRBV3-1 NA ASSHSGRTEAF